Following are 3 T cell receptor beta chains from one sample sequenced in a study of identical twins. TCRdb re-called the 5' RACE reads through MiXCR, storing one row per CDR3 protein. The table includes roughly 1.6 million distinct CDR3 sequences, 32% detected once. Sequencing was carried out using cord blood. These receptors all stem from a newborn girl in good health.

The genes are TRBV24-1 and TRBJ2-5; 8 bases align to TRBD2. The J call may be faulty, since TRBJ2-7 better matches the DNA end. The germline gives CDR1 KGHDR, CDR2 SFDVKD. The CDR3 sequence is 15 residues long. The CDR3 DNA reads TGTGCCACCAGTGATTTCGGGGGGGCATTTGGCGAGCAGTACTTC. Translating gives CATSDFGGAFGEQYF.

The genes are TRBV12-3 or TRBV12-4 and TRBJ2-7; tentatively, D is TRBD2 (5 bases). V lost 6 bases and J lost 7, with 16 bases in between. The CDR3 extends over 13 amino acids. This CDR3 is CASSLLGIGEQYF. CDR3 DNA sequence: TGTGCCAGCAGCCTACTAGGAATCGGGGAGCAGTACTTC.

V and J are TRBV20-1 and TRBJ1-1, with D perhaps matching TRBD1 (5 bases). The V gene's germline CDR1 is DFQATT and CDR2 SNEGSKA (reference sequence). Trimming cost V 3 bases and J 0 bases, with 14 bases left between them. CDR3 length equals 15 residues. The CDR3 loop is CSASPWGVMNTEAFF. For the CDR3, the DNA is TGCAGTGCTAGCCCTTGGGGGGTTATGAACACTGAAGCTTTCTTT.